This TCR beta chain was profiled in a study of OX40 agonist ivuxolimab in advanced cancers. Assay used: immunoSEQ multiplex PCR; TCRdb lists only in-frame clones, some missing. The sample includes over 100,000 clones, 90% of them seen just once. With 2 bases removed from V and 8 bases from J, the gap between germline ends came to 7 bases. The CDR3 contains 12 residues. Germline assignment: CDR1 SEHNR and CDR2 FQNEAQ (reference sequence). This sequence originates from an adult with an advanced solid tumor such as melanoma, head and neck, liver or kidney cancer. Specimen: CD4+ or CD8+ T cells sorted from blood, collected in a trial of the OX40 agonist ivuxolimab. The chain combines TRBV7-9 with TRBJ2-1, with a tentative D call TRBD2 (6 bases). CDR3 loop: CASSLKRDEQFF. Here the CDR3 DNA reads TGTGCCAGCAGCTTAAAGCGGGATGAGCAGTTCTTC.